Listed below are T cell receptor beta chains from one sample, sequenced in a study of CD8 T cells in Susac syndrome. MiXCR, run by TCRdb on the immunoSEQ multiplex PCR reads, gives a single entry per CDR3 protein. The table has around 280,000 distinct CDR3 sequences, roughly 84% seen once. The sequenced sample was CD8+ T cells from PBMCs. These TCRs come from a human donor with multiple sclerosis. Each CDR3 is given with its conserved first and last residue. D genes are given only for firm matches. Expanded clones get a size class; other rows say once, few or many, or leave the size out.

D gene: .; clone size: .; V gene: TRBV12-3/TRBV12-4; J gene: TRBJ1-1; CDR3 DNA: TGTGCCAGCAGTCTCAGGGGAGGGGGTGAAGCTTTCTTT; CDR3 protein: CASSLRGGGEAFF
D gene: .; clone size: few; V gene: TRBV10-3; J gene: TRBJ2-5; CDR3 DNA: TGTGCCATCAGTGAGTCCGGCAGCCAAGAGACCCAGTACTTC; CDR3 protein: CAISESGSQETQYF
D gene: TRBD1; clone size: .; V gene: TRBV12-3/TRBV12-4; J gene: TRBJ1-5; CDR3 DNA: TGTGCCAGCCGGTCATGGACAGGGCCCAATCAGCCCCAGCATTTT; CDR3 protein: CASRSWTGPNQPQHF
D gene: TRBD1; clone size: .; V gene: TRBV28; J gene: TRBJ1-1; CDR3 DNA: TGTGCCAGCAGCGAGACAGGGGAGGTGAACACTGAAGCTTTCTTT; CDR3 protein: CASSETGEVNTEAFF
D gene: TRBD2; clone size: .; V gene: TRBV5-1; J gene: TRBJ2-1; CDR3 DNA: TGCGCCAGCAGCTTAACTCCGGGACTAGCGGGAGAAGGCAATGAGCAGTTCTTC; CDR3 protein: CASSLTPGLAGEGNEQFF
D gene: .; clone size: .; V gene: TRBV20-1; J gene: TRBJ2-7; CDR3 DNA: TGCAGTGCTAGAGATCCGGGACGGCCGTTCGGGCAGTGCTTC; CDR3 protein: CSARDPGRPFGQCF
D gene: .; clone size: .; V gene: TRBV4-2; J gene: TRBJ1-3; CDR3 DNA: TGTGCCAGCAGCCAAGAACAAAGGCCCCACTCTGGAAACACCATATATTTT; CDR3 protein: CASSQEQRPHSGNTIYF
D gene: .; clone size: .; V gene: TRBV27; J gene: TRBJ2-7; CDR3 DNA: TGTGCCAGCAGTCCGAGCTGGGGGACCAATCCCTACGAGCAGTACTTC; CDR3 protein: CASSPSWGTNPYEQYF
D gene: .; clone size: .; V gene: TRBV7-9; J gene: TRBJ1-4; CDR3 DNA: TGTGCCAGCAGTTTTTTCCTCGGGACGGACAATGAAAAACTGTTTTTT; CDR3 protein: CASSFFLGTDNEKLFF
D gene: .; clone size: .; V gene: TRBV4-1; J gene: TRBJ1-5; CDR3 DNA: TGCGCCAGCAGCCAAGAGGTCGGGGTTCAGCCCCAGCATTTT; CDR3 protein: CASSQEVGVQPQHF
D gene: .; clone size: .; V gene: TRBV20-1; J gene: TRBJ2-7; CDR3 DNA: TGCAGTGCCGAGGGGGCCGGGACTAGTCGGATCTACGAGCAGTACTTC; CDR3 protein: CSAEGAGTSRIYEQYF
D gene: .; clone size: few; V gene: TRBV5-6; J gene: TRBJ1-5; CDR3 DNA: TGTGCCAGCAGCCTGGGGACCGAGAATCAGCCCCAGCATTTT; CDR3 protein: CASSLGTENQPQHF
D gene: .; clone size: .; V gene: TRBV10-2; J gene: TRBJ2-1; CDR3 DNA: TGCGCCAGCAGTGAAGGCCTAACCTATGAGCAGTTCTTC; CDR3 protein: CASSEGLTYEQFF
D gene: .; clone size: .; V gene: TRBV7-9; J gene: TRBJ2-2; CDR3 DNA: TGTGCCAGCAGCCAGGGCCGGGACCCACTGTTTTTT; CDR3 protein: CASSQGRDPLFF
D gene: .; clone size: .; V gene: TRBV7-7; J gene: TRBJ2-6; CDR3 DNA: TGTGCCAGCAGCGGCGGACTTAAGCCACAAAGTCGGGCCAACGTCCTGACTTTC; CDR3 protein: CASSGGLKPQSRANVLTF
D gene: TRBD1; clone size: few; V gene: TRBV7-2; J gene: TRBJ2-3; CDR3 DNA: TGTGCCAGCAGCCTGGACAGGGAGGATGGAACAGATACGCAGTATTTT; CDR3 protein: CASSLDREDGTDTQYF
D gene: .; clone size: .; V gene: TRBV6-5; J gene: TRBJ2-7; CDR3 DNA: TGTGCCAGCAGTTACTCTGACGGCACGGTGGGCTACGAGCAGTACTTC; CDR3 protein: CASSYSDGTVGYEQYF
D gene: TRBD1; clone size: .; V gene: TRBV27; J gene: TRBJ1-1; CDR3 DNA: TGTGCCAGCAGTCACTTGACAGGGTACACTGAAGCTTTCTTT; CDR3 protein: CASSHLTGYTEAFF
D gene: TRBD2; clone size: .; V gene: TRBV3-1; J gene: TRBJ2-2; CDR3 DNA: TGTGCCAGCAGCGGCGGGACTAGCGGAAACACCGGGGAGCTGTTTTTT; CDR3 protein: CASSGGTSGNTGELFF
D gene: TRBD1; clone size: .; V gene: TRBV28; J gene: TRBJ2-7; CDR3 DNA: TGTGCCAGCAGATCCGAGACAGGGGGGACCTACGAGCAGTACTTC; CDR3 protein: CASRSETGGTYEQYF
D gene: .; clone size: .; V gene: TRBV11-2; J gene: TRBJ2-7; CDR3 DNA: TGTGCCAGCAGCTTAGACCCAACCTACGAGCAGTACTTC; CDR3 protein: CASSLDPTYEQYF
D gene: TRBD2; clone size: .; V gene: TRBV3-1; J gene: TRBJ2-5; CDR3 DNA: TGTGCCAGCAGCCAAGGGCCTAGCGGGAGTAGGGGGGCACGGGAGACCCAGTACTTC; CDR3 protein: CASSQGPSGSRGARETQYF
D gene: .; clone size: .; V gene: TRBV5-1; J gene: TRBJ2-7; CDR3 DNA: TGCGCCAGCAGCTTGTATTTAGGGTCCTACGAGCAGTACTTC; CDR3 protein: CASSLYLGSYEQYF
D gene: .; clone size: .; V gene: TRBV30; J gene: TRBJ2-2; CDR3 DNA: TGTGCCTGGGCGGGCCTAGTCAACACCGGGGAGCTGTTTTTT; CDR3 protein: CAWAGLVNTGELFF
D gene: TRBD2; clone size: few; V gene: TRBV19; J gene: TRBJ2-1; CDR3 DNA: TGTGCCAGTAGTAGCGGACTAGAGTACAATGAGCAGTTCTTC; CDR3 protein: CASSSGLEYNEQFF
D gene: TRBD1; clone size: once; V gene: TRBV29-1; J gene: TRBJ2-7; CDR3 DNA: TGCAGCGTTAGGACAGGGGAAGCCTACGAGCAGTACTTC; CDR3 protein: CSVRTGEAYEQYF
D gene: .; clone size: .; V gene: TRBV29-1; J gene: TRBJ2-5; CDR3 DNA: TGCAGCAATAAATTAATCTGGGGGACCCAGTACTTC; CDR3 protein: CSNKLIWGTQYF
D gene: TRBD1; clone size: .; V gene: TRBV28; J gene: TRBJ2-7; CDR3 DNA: TGTGCCAGCAGTTTATACGAGGTGGGACAGGAGGGGTCCTACGAGCAGTACTTC; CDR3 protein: CASSLYEVGQEGSYEQYF
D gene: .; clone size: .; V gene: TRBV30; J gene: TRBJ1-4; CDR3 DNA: TGTGCCTGGGGTGATCAGGATGAAAAACTGTTTTTT; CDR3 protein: CAWGDQDEKLFF
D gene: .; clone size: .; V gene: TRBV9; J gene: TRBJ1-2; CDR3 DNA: TGTGCCAGCAGCGTAGCTGCAGGGATTTACTATGGCTACACCTTC; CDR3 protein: CASSVAAGIYYGYTF
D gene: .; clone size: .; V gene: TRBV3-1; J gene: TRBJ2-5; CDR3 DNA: TGTGCCAGCAGCCAATCAAGGGTAGGTTCGGAGACCCAGTACTTC; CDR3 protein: CASSQSRVGSETQYF
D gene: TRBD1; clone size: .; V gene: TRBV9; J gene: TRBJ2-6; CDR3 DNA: TGTGCCAGCAGCCCCAGGGGACAGGAAGCTGGGGCCAACGTCCTGACTTTC; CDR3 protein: CASSPRGQEAGANVLTF
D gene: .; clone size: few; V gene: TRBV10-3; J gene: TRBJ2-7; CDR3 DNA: TGTGCTTCCCTCGAGGAAGTGACCTACGAGCAGTACTTC; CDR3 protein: CASLEEVTYEQYF
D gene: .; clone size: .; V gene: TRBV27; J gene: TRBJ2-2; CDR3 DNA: TGTGCCACCCGACAGTACCCGAACACCGGGGAGCTGTTTTTT; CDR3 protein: CATRQYPNTGELFF
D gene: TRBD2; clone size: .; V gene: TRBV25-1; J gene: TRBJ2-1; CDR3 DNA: TGTGCCAGCACCCGGGGAGGGTCAGACGAGCAGTCCTTC; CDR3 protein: CASTRGGSDEQSF
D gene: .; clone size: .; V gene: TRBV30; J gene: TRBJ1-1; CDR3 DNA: TGTGCCTGGAGTGGGGGTTCTGGAATCACTGAAGCTTTCTTT; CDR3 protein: CAWSGGSGITEAFF
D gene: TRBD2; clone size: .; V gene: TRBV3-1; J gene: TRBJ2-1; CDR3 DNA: TGTGCCAGCAGCCAGTCTAGCGGGGTCTACAATGAGCAGTTCTTC; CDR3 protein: CASSQSSGVYNEQFF
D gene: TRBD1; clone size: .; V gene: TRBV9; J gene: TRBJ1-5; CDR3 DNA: TGTGCCAGCAGCCCAGACGGGACAGGGGGAAGCAATCAGCCCCAGCATTTT; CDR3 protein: CASSPDGTGGSNQPQHF
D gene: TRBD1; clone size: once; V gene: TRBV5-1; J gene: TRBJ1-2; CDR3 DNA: TGCGCCAGCAGCGTCGTCACCCGGGACAGACCCTTAGAATACTATGGCTACACCTTC; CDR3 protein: CASSVVTRDRPLEYYGYTF
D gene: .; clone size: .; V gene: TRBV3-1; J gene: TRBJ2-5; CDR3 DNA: TGTGCCAGCAGCCGTGAGACACCACAAGAGACCCAGTACTTC; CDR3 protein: CASSRETPQETQYF
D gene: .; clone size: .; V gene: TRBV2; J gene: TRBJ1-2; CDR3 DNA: TGTGCCAGCAGAGGGGCCTACTATGGCTACACCTTC; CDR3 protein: CASRGAYYGYTF
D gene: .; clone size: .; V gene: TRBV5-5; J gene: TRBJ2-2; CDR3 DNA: TGTGCCAGCAGCTTAGGTAGCGTGGCCGGGGAGCTGTTTTTT; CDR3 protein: CASSLGSVAGELFF
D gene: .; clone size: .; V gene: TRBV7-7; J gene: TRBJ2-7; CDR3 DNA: TGTGCTAGCAGCTTCGGAAAAGCCTACGAGCAGTACTTC; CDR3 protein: CASSFGKAYEQYF
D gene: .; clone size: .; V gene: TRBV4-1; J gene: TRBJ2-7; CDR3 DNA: TGCGCCAGCAGCCAAGGACAGTACGAGCAGTACTTC; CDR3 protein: CASSQGQYEQYF
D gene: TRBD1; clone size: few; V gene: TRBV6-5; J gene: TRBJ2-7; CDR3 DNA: TGTGCCAGCAGTTACGGACAGGGTCCGATCAGGTCCTACGAGCAGTACTTC; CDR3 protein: CASSYGQGPIRSYEQYF
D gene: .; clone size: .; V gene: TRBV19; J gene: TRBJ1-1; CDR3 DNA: TGTGCCCCCAGAGTCTGGTTTGAGAACACTGAAGCTTTCTTT; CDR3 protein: CAPRVWFENTEAFF
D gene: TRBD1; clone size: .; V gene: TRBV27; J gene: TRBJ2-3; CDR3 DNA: TGTGCCAGTGCCGAGGGACAGTTCCTCACAGATACGCAGTATTTT; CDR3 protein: CASAEGQFLTDTQYF
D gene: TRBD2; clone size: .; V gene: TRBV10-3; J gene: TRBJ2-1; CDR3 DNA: TGTGCCATCAGTCCTCGTGGGACTACTCACGATGAGCAGTTCTTC; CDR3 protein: CAISPRGTTHDEQFF
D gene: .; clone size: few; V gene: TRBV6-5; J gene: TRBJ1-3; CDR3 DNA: TGTGCCAGCAGTTACTCGTCGGTCTCTGGAAACACCATATATTTT; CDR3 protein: CASSYSSVSGNTIYF
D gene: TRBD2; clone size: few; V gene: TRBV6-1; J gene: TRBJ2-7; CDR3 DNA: TGTGCCAGCAGTTATGCGGGAGGAGAGGCCGAGCAGTACTTC; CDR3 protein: CASSYAGGEAEQYF
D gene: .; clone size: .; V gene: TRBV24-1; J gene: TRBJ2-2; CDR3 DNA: TGTGCCACCAGTGACAGGGACTCGAACACCGGGGAGCTGTTTTTT; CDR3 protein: CATSDRDSNTGELFF
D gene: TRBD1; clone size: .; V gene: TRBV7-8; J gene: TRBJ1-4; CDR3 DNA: TGTGCCAGCAGCTTAGTAGGGACAGCGAATGAAAAACTGTTTTTT; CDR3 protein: CASSLVGTANEKLFF
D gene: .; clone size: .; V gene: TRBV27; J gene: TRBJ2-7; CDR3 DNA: TGTGCCAGCAGTCACGACTTCCCTGTGGGCGAGCAGTACTTC; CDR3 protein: CASSHDFPVGEQYF